These T cell receptor beta chains were read from a single sample in a study of T-cell memory formation after mild COVID-19. From the 5' RACE reads, TCRdb called clonotypes with MiXCR, one entry per CDR3 protein. Among some 200,000 distinct CDR3 sequences, about a fifth were seen once, and the ten largest hold 23%. Sequenced material: PBMCs or a T cell subset sorted from them (not recorded which). These receptors came from an adult woman who had mild COVID-19 (a few samples of this study predate the infection). Cell type and time point are not known. The CDR3 runs from the conserved cysteine through the conserved F or W. The D gene is left open where the match is weak. The size entry is marked missing in some rows and otherwise reads once, few, many or a size class.

TRBJ2-1,TRBV18,TRBD2,-,TGTGCCAGCTCCGGCGGGACTAACAATGAGCAGTTCTTC,CASSGGTNNEQFF
TRBJ2-5,TRBV4-1,TRBD1,-,TGCGCCAGCAGCCAAGCTGGGACAGAGAGAGAGACCCAGTACTTC,CASSQAGTERETQYF
TRBJ2-6,TRBV6-6,-,few,TGTGCCAGCAGTTACCGACACCTCTCTGGGGCCAACGTCCTGACTTTC,CASSYRHLSGANVLTF
TRBJ2-1,TRBV11-2,TRBD1,-,TGTGCCAGCAGGTCCGAGGGACAGCAAATCTTC,CASRSEGQQIF
TRBJ2-1,TRBV24-1,-,-,TGTGCCACCAGTGGCGGCTTCTACAATGAGCAGTTCTTC,CATSGGFYNEQFF
TRBJ2-2,TRBV11-2,-,-,TGTGCCAGCAGCTCAGACCGGGAGAGGATCGGGGAGCTGTTTTTT,CASSSDRERIGELFF
TRBJ2-1,TRBV5-5,TRBD2,few,TGTGCCAGCAGCCCACCGGGACTAGCGGCCTACAATGAGCAGTTCTTC,CASSPPGLAAYNEQFF
TRBJ2-1,TRBV7-9,-,few,TGTGCCAGCAGCTTGTTGCTAGGCGAGTGGCATGAGCAGTTCTTC,CASSLLLGEWHEQFF
TRBJ1-1,TRBV12-3/TRBV12-4,-,-,TGTGCCAGCAGTTACTCGGCAGGGAACACTGAAGCTTTCTTT,CASSYSAGNTEAFF
TRBJ1-1,TRBV11-2,-,few,TGTGCCAGCAGCTTAGTTTATAGACAGAACACTGAAGCTTTCTTT,CASSLVYRQNTEAFF
TRBJ2-7,TRBV4-1,-,many,TGCGCCAGCAGGAAGACCCTATCCTCCTACGAGCAGTACTTC,CASRKTLSSYEQYF
TRBJ2-2,TRBV6-5,TRBD2,-,TGTGCCAGCAGTATACTAGCGGGAACGTTTGGCGGGGAGCTGTTTTTT,CASSILAGTFGGELFF
TRBJ2-7,TRBV20-1,-,-,TGCAGTGTCAGTCCCAGGGGATACGAGCAGTACTTC,CSVSPRGYEQYF
TRBJ1-6,TRBV19,-,-,TGTGCCAGTAGTACCGACGTCGGCCGGGGTTCACCCCTCCACTTT,CASSTDVGRGSPLHF
TRBJ2-4,TRBV7-9,-,few,TGTGCCAGCAGCCCCCGTGAGGGTCCTCCAATTCAGTACTTC,CASSPREGPPIQYF
TRBJ2-3,TRBV12-3/TRBV12-4,-,-,TGTGCCAGCAGTCTCGGAGGAGCCACAGATACGCAGTATTTT,CASSLGGATDTQYF
TRBJ2-1,TRBV5-1,-,many,TGCGCCAGCAGCCAGCCCCAGAATTCGGATGAGCAGTTCTTC,CASSQPQNSDEQFF
TRBJ2-7,TRBV7-3,-,-,TGTGCCAGCAGCCCAACAGGATTTGAGGAGCAGTACTTC,CASSPTGFEEQYF
TRBJ2-1,TRBV7-6,TRBD2,few,TGTGCCAGCAGCTTATCGGGGGGAGGGAATGAGCAGTTCTTC,CASSLSGGGNEQFF
TRBJ1-6,TRBV12-3/TRBV12-4,-,few,TGTGCCAGCAGTTACCAATCAGGGGCTCCGGATTCACCCCTCCACTTT,CASSYQSGAPDSPLHF
TRBJ2-1,TRBV6-2/TRBV6-3,TRBD2,many,TGTGCCAGCAGTTTCTGGCCTAGCGGGAGCAGCAATGAGCAGTTCTTC,CASSFWPSGSSNEQFF
TRBJ2-1,TRBV24-1,TRBD2,few,TGTGCCACCAGTGATTTCGGCGGGGGGGCCTCCTACAATGAGCAGTTCTTC,CATSDFGGGASYNEQFF
TRBJ2-7,TRBV9,-,-,TGTGCCAGCAGCCCCAGACAGGGACTTTTAAATGGCGAGCAGTACTTC,CASSPRQGLLNGEQYF
TRBJ2-1,TRBV7-9,TRBD2,many,TGTGCCAGCAGCACAGACACGGGAGGACCCTACAATGAGCAGTTCTTC,CASSTDTGGPYNEQFF
TRBJ2-1,TRBV4-1,-,-,TGCGCCAGCAGCCAAGCCCCGGGGGACTACAATGAGCAGTTCTTC,CASSQAPGDYNEQFF
TRBJ2-3,TRBV7-3,-,few,TGTGCCAGCAGCTTTGGGTCAGATACGCAGTATTTT,CASSFGSDTQYF
TRBJ1-1,TRBV27,TRBD1,-,TGTGCCAGCAGTGCCTCCGGGACAGGGGGCTCGTATACTGAAGCTTTCTTT,CASSASGTGGSYTEAFF
TRBJ1-2,TRBV5-1,TRBD1,-,TGCGCCAGCAGCAGAGGACAGGGCTCCTATGGCTACACCTTC,CASSRGQGSYGYTF
TRBJ1-5,TRBV6-2/TRBV6-3,TRBD1,few,TGTGCCAGCAGTCCTGACAGGGGTCTTGATCAGCCCCAGCATTTT,CASSPDRGLDQPQHF
TRBJ2-3,TRBV28,TRBD2,-,TGTGCCAGCAGCCCTCCTGCGGGCGGGGGATCCACAGATACGCAGTATTTT,CASSPPAGGGSTDTQYF
TRBJ2-1,TRBV20-1,TRBD2,few,TGCAGTGCTAGAGTGGAGCGGGGGCCCGATGAGCAGTTCTTC,CSARVERGPDEQFF
TRBJ2-3,TRBV24-1,TRBD1,-,TGTGCCACCAGTGATCCAACAGGGGAAGATGGCACAGATACGCAGTATTTT,CATSDPTGEDGTDTQYF
TRBJ2-7,TRBV7-3,-,few,TGTGCCAGCAGCCCTGATCTGGGGTCGGTTTACGAGCAGTACTTC,CASSPDLGSVYEQYF
TRBJ2-3,TRBV10-3,TRBD2,-,TGTGCCATCAGCGAGGATGCGGGGGGCACAGATACGCAGTATTTT,CAISEDAGGTDTQYF
TRBJ2-1,TRBV7-3,TRBD1,few,TGTGCCAGCAGCTTAGAAGAGGGACAGGGGTTGAATGAGCAGTTCTTC,CASSLEEGQGLNEQFF
TRBJ2-7,TRBV19,-,-,TGTGCCAGTAGTATTGGAGATATTTCCGGGATCGCCTACGAGCAGTACTTC,CASSIGDISGIAYEQYF
TRBJ2-2,TRBV6-5,-,-,TGTGCCAGCAGTTACGGTCAGGCGAACACCGGGGAGCTGTTTTTT,CASSYGQANTGELFF
TRBJ2-5,TRBV27,-,few,TGTGCCAGCAGTTCATGGACACAAGAGACCCAGTACTTC,CASSSWTQETQYF
TRBJ1-1,TRBV20-1,TRBD1,few,TGCAGTGCTACCCTCGGCAGGGGGATGTACACTGAAGCTTTCTTT,CSATLGRGMYTEAFF
TRBJ2-3,TRBV21-1,-,few,TGTGCCAGCAGCAAATATCCCCAACAGGGGTCTGGAGATACGCAGTATTTT,CASSKYPQQGSGDTQYF
TRBJ1-2,TRBV7-2,-,few,TGTGCCAGCAGCTTAGCGGCAGGTTCGAGCCCATATGGCTACACCTTC,CASSLAAGSSPYGYTF
TRBJ2-1,TRBV24-1,-,few,TGTGCCACCAGTGATCGTCTCTACAATGAGCAGTTCTTC,CATSDRLYNEQFF